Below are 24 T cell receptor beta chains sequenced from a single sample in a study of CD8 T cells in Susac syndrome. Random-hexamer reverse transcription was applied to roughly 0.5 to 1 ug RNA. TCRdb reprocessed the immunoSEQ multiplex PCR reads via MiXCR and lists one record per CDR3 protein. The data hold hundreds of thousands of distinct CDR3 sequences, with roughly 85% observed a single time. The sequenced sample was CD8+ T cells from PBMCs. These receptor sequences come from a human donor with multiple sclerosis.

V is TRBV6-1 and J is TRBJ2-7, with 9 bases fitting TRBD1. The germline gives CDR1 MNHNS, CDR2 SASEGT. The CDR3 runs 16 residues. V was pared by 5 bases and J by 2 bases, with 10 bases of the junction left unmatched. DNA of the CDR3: TGTGCCAGCAGTCCCACCGGGACAGGGTCCCCCTACGAGCAGTACTTC. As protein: CASSPTGTGSPYEQYF.

CDR3 protein: CASGIQGAIMNTEAFF. Written as DNA, the CDR3 is TGTGCGAGTGGGATCCAGGGGGCAATAATGAACACTGAAGCTTTCTTT. V and J are TRBV19 and TRBJ1-1, with TRBD1 matching over 8 bases. This CDR3 has 16 amino acids. Per the germline V gene, CDR1 is LNHDA and CDR2 is SQIVND (reference sequence). Full variable domain (missing parts from reference TRBV19 and TRBJ1-1): DGGITQSPKYLFRKEGQNVTLSCEQNLNHDAMYWYRQDPGQGLRLIYYSQIVNDFQKGDIAEGYSVSREKKESFPLTVTSAQKNPTAFYLCASGIQGAIMNTEAFFGQGTRLTVV.

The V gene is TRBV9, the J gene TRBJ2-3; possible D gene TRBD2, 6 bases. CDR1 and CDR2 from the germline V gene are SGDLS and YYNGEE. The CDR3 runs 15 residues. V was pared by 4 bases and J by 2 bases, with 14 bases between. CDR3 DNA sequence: TGTGCCAGCAGCCAGGGTGGCGGGGCCACAGATACGCAGTATTTT. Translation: CASSQGGGATDTQYF. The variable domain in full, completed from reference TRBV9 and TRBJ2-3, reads DSGVTQTPKHLITATGQRVTLRCSPRSGDLSVYWYQQSLDQGLQFLIQYYNGEERAKGNILERFSAQQFPDLHSELNLSSLELGDSALYFCASSQGGGATDTQYFGPGTRLTVL.

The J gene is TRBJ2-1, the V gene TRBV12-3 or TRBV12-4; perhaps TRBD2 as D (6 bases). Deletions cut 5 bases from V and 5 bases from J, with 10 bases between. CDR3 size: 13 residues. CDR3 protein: CASSAGTDNEQFF. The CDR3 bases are TGTGCCAGCAGTGCGGGGACGGACAATGAGCAGTTCTTC.

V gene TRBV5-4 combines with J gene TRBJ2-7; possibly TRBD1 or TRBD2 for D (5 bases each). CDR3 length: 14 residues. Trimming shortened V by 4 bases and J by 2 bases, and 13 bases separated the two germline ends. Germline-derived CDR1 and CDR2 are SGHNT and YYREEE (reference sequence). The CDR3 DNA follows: TGTGCCAGCAGCCAGGGACGGGTTACCTACGAGCAGTACTTC. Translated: CASSQGRVTYEQYF.

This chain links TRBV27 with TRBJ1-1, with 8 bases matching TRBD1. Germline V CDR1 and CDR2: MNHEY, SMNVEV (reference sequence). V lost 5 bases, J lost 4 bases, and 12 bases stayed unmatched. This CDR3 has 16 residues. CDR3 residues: CASSLSGQGRSTEAFF. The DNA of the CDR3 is TGTGCCAGCAGTCTCTCAGGACAGGGAAGGTCCACTGAAGCTTTCTTT.

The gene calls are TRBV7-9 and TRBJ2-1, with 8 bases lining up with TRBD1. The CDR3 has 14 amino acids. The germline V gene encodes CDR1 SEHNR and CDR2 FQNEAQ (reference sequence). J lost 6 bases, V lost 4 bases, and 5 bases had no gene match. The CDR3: CASSSRDRSNEQFF. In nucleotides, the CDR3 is TGTGCCAGCAGCTCCAGGGACAGGTCCAATGAGCAGTTCTTC.

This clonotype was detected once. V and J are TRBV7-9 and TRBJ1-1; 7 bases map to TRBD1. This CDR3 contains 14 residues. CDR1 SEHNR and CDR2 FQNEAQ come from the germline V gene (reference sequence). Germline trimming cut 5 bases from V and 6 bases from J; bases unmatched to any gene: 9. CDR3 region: CASSHQGTAAEAFF. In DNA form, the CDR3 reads TGTGCCAGCAGCCATCAGGGGACAGCCGCTGAAGCTTTCTTT.

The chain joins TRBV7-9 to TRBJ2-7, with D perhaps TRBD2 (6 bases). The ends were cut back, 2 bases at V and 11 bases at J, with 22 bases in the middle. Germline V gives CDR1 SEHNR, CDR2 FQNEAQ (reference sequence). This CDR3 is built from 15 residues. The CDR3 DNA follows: TGTGCCAGCAGCTTAATAGGGGCGCGGAGGGGAATCGAGTACTTC. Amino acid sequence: CASSLIGARRGIEYF.

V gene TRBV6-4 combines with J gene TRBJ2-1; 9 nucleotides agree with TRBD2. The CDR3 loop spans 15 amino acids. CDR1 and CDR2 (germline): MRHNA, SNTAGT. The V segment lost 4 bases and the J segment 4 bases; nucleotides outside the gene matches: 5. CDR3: CASSGSRGGYNEQFF. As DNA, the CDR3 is TGTGCCAGCAGTGGATCGCGGGGGGGGTACAATGAGCAGTTCTTC.

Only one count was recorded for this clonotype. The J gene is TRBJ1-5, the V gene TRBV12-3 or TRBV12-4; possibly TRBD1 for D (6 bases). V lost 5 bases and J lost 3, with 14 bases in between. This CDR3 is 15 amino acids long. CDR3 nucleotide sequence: TGTGCCAGCAGTGCCCGACAGGAACACAATCAGCCCCAGCATTTT. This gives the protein CASSARQEHNQPQHF.

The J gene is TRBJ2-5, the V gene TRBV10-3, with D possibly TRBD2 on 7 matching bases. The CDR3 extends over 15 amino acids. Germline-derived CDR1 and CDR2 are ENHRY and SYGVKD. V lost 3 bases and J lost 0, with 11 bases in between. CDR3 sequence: CAISESGGNQETQYF. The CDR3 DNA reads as TGTGCCATCAGTGAATCGGGGGGCAACCAAGAGACCCAGTACTTC.

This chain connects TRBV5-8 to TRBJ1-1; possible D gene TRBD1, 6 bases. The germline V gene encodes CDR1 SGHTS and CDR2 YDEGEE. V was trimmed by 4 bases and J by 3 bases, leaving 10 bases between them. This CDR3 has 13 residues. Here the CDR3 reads CASSPGHYTEAFF. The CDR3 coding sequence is TGTGCCAGCAGCCCGGGACATTACACTGAAGCTTTCTTT.

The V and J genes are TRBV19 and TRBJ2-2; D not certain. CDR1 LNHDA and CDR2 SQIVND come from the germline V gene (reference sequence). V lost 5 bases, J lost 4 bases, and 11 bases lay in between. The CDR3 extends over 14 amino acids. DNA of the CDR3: TGTGCCAGTAGTGCTCCCCTCGGCACCGGGGAGCTGTTTTTT. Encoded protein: CASSAPLGTGELFF.

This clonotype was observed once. CDR3 protein: CAWSLGGVEKLFF. In nucleotides, the CDR3 is TGTGCCTGGAGTTTGGGGGGCGTTGAAAAACTGTTTTTT. V is TRBV30 and J is TRBJ1-4; D is possibly TRBD1 (6 bases). Germline V gives CDR1 GTSNPN, CDR2 SVGIG (reference sequence). The CDR3 is 13 amino acids. V was cut by 2 bases and J by 7 bases, with 11 bases left in between.

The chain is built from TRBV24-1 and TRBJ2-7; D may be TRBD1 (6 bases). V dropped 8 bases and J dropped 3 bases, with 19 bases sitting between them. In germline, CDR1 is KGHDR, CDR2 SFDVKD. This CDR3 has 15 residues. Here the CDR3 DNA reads TGTGCCACCACCGATTGCCACCAGGGACACTACGAGCAGTACTTC. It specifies CATTDCHQGHYEQYF.

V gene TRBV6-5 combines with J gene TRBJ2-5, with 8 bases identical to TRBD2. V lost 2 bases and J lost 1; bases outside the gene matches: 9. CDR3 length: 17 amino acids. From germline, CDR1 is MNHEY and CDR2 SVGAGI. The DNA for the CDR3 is TGTGCCAGCAGTTACCTCTTAGCGGCGGGAGGCCAAGAGACCCAGTACTTC. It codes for CASSYLLAAGGQETQYF.

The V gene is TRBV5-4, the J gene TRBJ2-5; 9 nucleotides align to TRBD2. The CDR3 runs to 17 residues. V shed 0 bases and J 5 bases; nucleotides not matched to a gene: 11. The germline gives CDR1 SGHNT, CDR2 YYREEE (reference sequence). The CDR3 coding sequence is TGTGCCAGCAGCTTGGAGGAGCGGGGGGTCGAGAAGGAGACCCAGTACTTC. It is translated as CASSLEERGVEKETQYF.

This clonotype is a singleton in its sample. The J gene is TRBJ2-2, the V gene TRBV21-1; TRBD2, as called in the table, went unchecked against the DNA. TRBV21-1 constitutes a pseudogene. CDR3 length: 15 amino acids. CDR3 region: CASSKGLAASGELFF. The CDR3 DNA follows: TGTGCCAGCAGCAAAGGGCTAGCGGCCTCCGGGGAGCTGTTTTTT.

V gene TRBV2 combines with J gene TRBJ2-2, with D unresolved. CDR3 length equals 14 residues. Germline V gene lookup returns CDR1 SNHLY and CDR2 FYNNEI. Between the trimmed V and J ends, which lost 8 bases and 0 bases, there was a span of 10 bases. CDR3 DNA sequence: TGTGCCAGCGGGGAACACCCGAACACCGGGGAGCTGTTTTTT. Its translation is CASGEHPNTGELFF.

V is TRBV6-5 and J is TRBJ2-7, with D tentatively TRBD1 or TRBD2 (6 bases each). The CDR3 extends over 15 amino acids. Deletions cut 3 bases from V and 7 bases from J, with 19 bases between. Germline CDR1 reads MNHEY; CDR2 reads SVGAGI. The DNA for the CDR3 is TGTGCCAGCAGTTATAATGGAGGCCGAGGGGGGGAGCAGTACTTC. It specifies CASSYNGGRGGEQYF.

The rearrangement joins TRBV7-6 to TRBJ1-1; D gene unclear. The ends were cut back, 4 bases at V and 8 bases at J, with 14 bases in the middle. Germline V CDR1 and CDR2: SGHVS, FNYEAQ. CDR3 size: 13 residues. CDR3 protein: CASSSVGPHEAFF. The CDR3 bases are TGTGCCAGCAGCTCGGTCGGGCCCCACGAAGCTTTCTTT.

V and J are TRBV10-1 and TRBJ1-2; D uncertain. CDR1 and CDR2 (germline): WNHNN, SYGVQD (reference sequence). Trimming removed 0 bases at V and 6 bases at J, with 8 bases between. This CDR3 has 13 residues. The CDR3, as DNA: TGCGCCAGCAGTGAGTCATTGGGAAATGGCTACACCTTC. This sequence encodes CASSESLGNGYTF.

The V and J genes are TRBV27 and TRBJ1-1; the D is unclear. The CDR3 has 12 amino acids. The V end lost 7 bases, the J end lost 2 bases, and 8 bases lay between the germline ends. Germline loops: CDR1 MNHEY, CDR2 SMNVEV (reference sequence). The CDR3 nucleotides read TGTGCCAGCATTGCTAGTAACACTGAAGCTTTCTTT. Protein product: CASIASNTEAFF.